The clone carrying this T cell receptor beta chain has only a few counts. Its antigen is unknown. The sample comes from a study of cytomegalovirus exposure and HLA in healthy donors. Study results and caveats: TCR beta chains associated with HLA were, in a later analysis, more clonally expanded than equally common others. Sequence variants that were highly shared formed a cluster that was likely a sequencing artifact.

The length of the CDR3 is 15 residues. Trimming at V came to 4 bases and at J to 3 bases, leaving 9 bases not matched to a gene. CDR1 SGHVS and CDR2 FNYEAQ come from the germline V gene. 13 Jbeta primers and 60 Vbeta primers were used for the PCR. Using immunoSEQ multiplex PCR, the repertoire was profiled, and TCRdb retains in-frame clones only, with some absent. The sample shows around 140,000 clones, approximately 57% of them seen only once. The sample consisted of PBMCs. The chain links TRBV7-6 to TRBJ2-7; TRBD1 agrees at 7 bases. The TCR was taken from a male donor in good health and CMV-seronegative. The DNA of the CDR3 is TGTGCCAGCAGCTCTCTACGGACAGGAGGCTACGAGCAGTACTTC. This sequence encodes CASSSLRTGGYEQYF.